The 5 T cell receptor beta chains below come from one sample, sequenced in a study of identifying expanded T cells in peripheral blood. Sequenced by immunoSEQ multiplex PCR; TCRdb stores in-frame clones only, minus some. The table has about 50,000 clones, around 82% seen once. Material: blood. All receptors come from a person aged 18 to 75 in good health.

The chain is built from TRBV4-1 and TRBJ1-4, with 9 bases lining up with TRBD1. Germline assignment: CDR1 MGHRA and CDR2 YSYEKL. CDR3 size: 16 residues. After removal of 2 bases from V and 10 bases from J, the junction contained 11 bases not matched to a gene. This CDR3 reads CASSQPGTGKRGKLFF. The CDR3 DNA sequence: TGCGCCAGCAGCCAACCTGGGACAGGGAAAAGGGGAAAACTGTTTTTT.

This clone was recorded a few times. V gene TRBV7-2 combines with J gene TRBJ2-7; D gene ambiguous. Germline-derived CDR1 and CDR2 are SGHTA and FQGNSA. V lost 2 bases, J lost 3 bases, and 8 bases lay in between. The CDR3 length is 13 residues. DNA for the CDR3: TGTGCCAGCAGCTTATCGGTAGGCTACGAGCAGTACTTC. Its translation: CASSLSVGYEQYF. Variable domain in full (rest from reference TRBV7-2 and TRBJ2-7): GAGVSQSPSNKVTEKGKDVELRCDPISGHTALYWYRQSLGQGLEFLIYFQGNSAPDKSGLPSDRFSAERTGGSVSTLTIQRTQQEDSAVYLCASSLSVGYEQYFGPGTRLTVT.

This clone was recorded only once. The chain carries TRBV5-5 and TRBJ1-1; D might be TRBD1 (5 bases). The CDR3 has 14 amino acids. The V gene lost 0 bases and the J gene lost 1 base, with 7 bases spanning the gap. The V gene's germline CDR1 is SGHKS and CDR2 YYEKEE (reference sequence). The DNA of the CDR3 is TGTGCCAGCAGCTTGGGAGGGGAGAACACTGAAGCTTTCTTT. Its translation is CASSLGGENTEAFF.

The table lists this clone with a count of one. The chain recombines TRBV27 with TRBJ1-5; 9 bases map to TRBD1. CDR3 size: 15 residues. Germline loops: CDR1 MNHEY, CDR2 SMNVEV (reference sequence). The ends lost 4 bases at V and 7 bases at J; junction bases unmatched: 8. The CDR3 sequence: CASSSGQGSWQPQHF. Written as DNA, the CDR3 is TGTGCCAGCAGTTCAGGACAGGGGAGTTGGCAGCCCCAGCATTTT.

This sequence joins TRBV18 and TRBJ2-5; TRBD1 aligns across 7 bases. CDR1 KGHSH and CDR2 LQKENI come from the germline V gene. This CDR3 is built from 14 residues. V was clipped by 5 bases and J by 4 bases; unmatched bases: 7. CDR3 sequence reads: CASSAGTVTETQYF. CDR3 bases: TGTGCCAGCTCAGCCGGGACAGTTACAGAGACCCAGTACTTC.